Below are 21 T cell receptor beta chains sequenced from a single sample in a study of CD8+CD57+ T cells in acquired aplastic anemia. It was genomic DNA that served as the template for profiling TCR beta VDJ and CDR3. TCRdb independently ran MiXCR on the reads; one entry per CDR3 protein. The sample lists 100,000 to 130,000 distinct CDR3 sequences; 40% to 60% were seen once. Sequencing was carried out using sorted CD4+, CD8+, or CD8+CD57+ T cells (not recorded which) from PBMCs. The receptors were sampled from a human donor in good health, serving as a control.

This clonotype was recorded many times. J is TRBJ2-3 and V is TRBV9; D possibly corresponds to TRBD2 (5 bases). CDR3 length equals 17 residues. In germline, CDR1 is SGDLS, CDR2 YYNGEE. V was trimmed by 3 bases and J by 3 bases, leaving 20 bases between them. The chain's CDR3 is CASSGLGGPRKTDTQYF. The DNA for the CDR3 is TGTGCCAGCAGCGGCCTAGGAGGTCCTAGGAAAACAGATACGCAGTATTTT. The whole variable domain, filled in from reference TRBV9 and TRBJ2-3, reads DSGVTQTPKHLITATGQRVTLRCSPRSGDLSVYWYQQSLDQGLQFLIQYYNGEERAKGNILERFSAQQFPDLHSELNLSSLELGDSALYFCASSGLGGPRKTDTQYFGPGTRLTVL.

The chain links TRBV12-3 or TRBV12-4 to TRBJ1-1; D is ambiguous. This CDR3 comprises 14 residues. V lost 6 bases, J lost 2 bases, and 13 bases lay in between. The CDR3 spells CASRISRVNTEAFF. Written as DNA, the CDR3 is TGTGCCAGCAGGATATCTCGGGTCAACACTGAAGCTTTCTTT.

This clonotype was seen at least ten times. The chain uses TRBV5-4 and TRBJ2-3, with D tentatively TRBD2 (6 bases). Germline loops: CDR1 SGHNT, CDR2 YYREEE (reference sequence). V was trimmed by 0 bases and J by 5 bases, leaving 7 bases between them. The CDR3 is made up of 13 amino acids. CDR3 sequence: CASSLGGEDTQYF. As DNA, the CDR3 is TGTGCCAGCAGCTTGGGCGGGGAAGATACGCAGTATTTT.

V usage is TRBV5-1 and J usage is TRBJ1-3; D is unclear. The V and J ends lost 4 bases and 0 bases respectively, with 5 bases between them. This CDR3 contains 13 residues. CDR1 is SGHRS, CDR2 YFSETQ, per germline. CDR3 in amino acids: CASSTYSGNTIYF. The CDR3, as DNA: TGCGCCAGCAGCACTTACTCTGGAAACACCATATATTTT.

This clonotype was seen a single time. The chain employs TRBV10-3 and TRBJ2-5, with D unclear. CDR3 length equals 13 residues. Germline lookup yields CDR1 ENHRY and CDR2 SYGVKD. Trimming left V 3 bases short and J 3 bases short, with 8 bases between. DNA for the CDR3: TGTGCCATCAGTGACATAGGCGAAGAGACCCAGTACTTC. Translation gives CAISDIGEETQYF.

As to this clonotype: This clone may be a read error of a much larger clone one base away. The genes are TRBV6-1 and TRBJ2-7; no clear D. This CDR3 has 15 residues. Between the trimmed V and J ends, which lost 1 base and 3 bases, there was a span of 13 bases. Germline CDR1 is MNHNS and CDR2 is SASEGT. CDR3 amino acids: CASSEVSPTLYEQYF. Here the CDR3 DNA reads TGTGCCAGCAGTGAAGTTTCACCGACCCTCTACGAGCAGTACTTC.

This clonotype was recorded at least ten times. V and J are TRBV4-1 and TRBJ1-2, with D uncertain. Germline assignment: CDR1 MGHRA and CDR2 YSYEKL. This CDR3 contains 15 residues. Trimming stripped 3 bases from V and 6 bases from J, with 17 bases between. CDR3 DNA: TGCGCCAGCAGCCAGGAACCCCAGGTTTCGAATGGCTACACCTTC. Residues: CASSQEPQVSNGYTF.

This chain connects TRBV2 to TRBJ2-7, with no clear D. Germline V gene lookup returns CDR1 SNHLY and CDR2 FYNNEI. The V end lost 3 bases, the J end lost 4 bases, and 4 bases lay between the germline ends. The CDR3 sequence is 11 residues long. CDR3: CASSEEYEQYF. CDR3 nucleotides: TGTGCCAGCAGTGAGGAATACGAGCAGTACTTC.

This clonotype was seen many times. The chain links TRBV27 to TRBJ2-1, with D possibly matching TRBD1 (6 bases). The V and J ends lost 6 bases and 8 bases respectively, with 20 bases between them. The CDR3 spans 15 residues. Germline V gene data show CDR1 as MNHEY and CDR2 as SMNVEV (reference sequence). The CDR3 is CASSMMQGLLDEQFF. The CDR3 DNA reads as TGTGCCAGCAGCATGATGCAGGGGCTCCTGGATGAGCAGTTCTTC.

The V call is TRBV10-3, the J call TRBJ1-2, with 11 positions matching TRBD1. Per germline, CDR1 ENHRY and CDR2 SYGVKD. The ends lost 10 bases at V and 8 bases at J; junction bases unmatched: 12. This CDR3 spans 14 amino acids. The CDR3 coding sequence is TGTGCCAGCAGCCCCGGACAGGGGGCGAGAGGCTACACCTTC. It specifies CASSPGQGARGYTF.

The gene calls are TRBV2 and TRBJ2-3; the D call may be TRBD1 or TRBD2 (6 bases each). Germline V gene sequence: CDR1 SNHLY, CDR2 FYNNEI. V lost 6 bases to trimming and J lost 5 bases, with 18 bases between them. This CDR3 region has 15 residues. The CDR3 here is CASSLSTGARDTQYF. CDR3 bases: TGTGCCAGCAGCTTAAGTACGGGGGCGAGAGATACGCAGTATTTT.

The V and J genes are TRBV5-1 and TRBJ2-5; unclear D gene. Per germline, CDR1 SGHRS and CDR2 YFSETQ. V was pared by 3 bases and J by 0 bases, with 9 bases between. The CDR3 runs 14 residues. The CDR3 protein is CASSSQAYQETQYF. The CDR3 nucleotides are TGCGCCAGCAGCTCGCAGGCCTACCAAGAGACCCAGTACTTC. Using reference TRBV5-1 and TRBJ2-5 for the parts outside the CDR3, the full variable domain is KAGVTQTPRYLIKTRGQQVTLSCSPISGHRSVSWYQQTPGQGLQFLFEYFSETQRNKGNFPGRFSGRQFSNSRSEMNVSTLELGDSALYLCASSSQAYQETQYFGPGTRLLVL.

The chain recombines TRBV20-1 with TRBJ1-4; a weak D match, TRBD1 (5 bases). The germline gives CDR1 DFQATT, CDR2 SNEGSKA (reference sequence). This CDR3 has 13 amino acids. Trimming took off 3 bases at V and 13 bases at J, with 18 bases between the two ends. The CDR3 DNA follows: TGCAGTGCTAGGGAACCGGGTTCAGGGACACTGTTTTTT. Its translation is CSAREPGSGTLFF.

This clonotype has a handful of counts. The chain links TRBV20-1 to TRBJ1-1; D not resolved. V lost 1 base and J 3 bases, leaving 12 bases between the germline ends. Germline lookup yields CDR1 DFQATT and CDR2 SNEGSKA (reference sequence). The CDR3 covers 14 residues. CDR3 in DNA: TGCAGTGCTAGAGGGCTCCTGATGGACACTGAAGCTTTCTTT. This codes for CSARGLLMDTEAFF.

The chain is built from TRBV25-1 and TRBJ2-3; no firm D call. Between the trimmed V and J ends, which lost 2 bases and 4 bases, there was a span of 7 bases. Germline V gives CDR1 MGHDK, CDR2 SYGVNS. The CDR3 is 13 amino acids. CDR3 residues: CASSEISADTQYF. In DNA, the CDR3 is TGTGCCAGCAGTGAAATCAGCGCAGATACGCAGTATTTT. The complete variable domain, with remaining parts taken from reference TRBV25-1 and TRBJ2-3, reads EADIYQTPRYLVIGTGKKITLECSQTMGHDKMYWYQQDPGMELHLIHYSYGVNSTEKGDLSSESTVSRIRTEHFPLTLESARPSHTSQYLCASSEISADTQYFGPGTRLTVL.

The chain is built from TRBV11-1 and TRBJ2-7, with TRBD1 as a possible D gene (7 bases). Trimming cost V 4 bases and J 1 base, with 17 bases left between them. CDR3 length: 16 residues. CDR1 is SGHAT and CDR2 is FQDESV in the germline V gene (reference sequence). The CDR3 bases are TGTGCCAGCAGCTACAGACAGGGAGGAGTTTCCTACGAGCAGTACTTC. Protein sequence: CASSYRQGGVSYEQYF.

The chain carries TRBV6-1 and TRBJ2-7; TRBD1 matches at 10 bases. Germline loops: CDR1 MNHNS, CDR2 SASEGT. Germline trimming cut 5 bases from V and 1 base from J; bases unmatched to any gene: 11. The CDR3 consists of 17 residues. The CDR3: CASSRDRGDKASYEQYF. CDR3 bases: TGTGCCAGCAGTAGGGACAGGGGAGATAAAGCTTCCTACGAGCAGTACTTC.

The table lists this clonotype with many counts. The rearrangement uses TRBV9 and TRBJ1-2, with 7 bases that match TRBD1. Trimming at V came to 3 bases and at J to 5 bases, leaving 7 bases not matched to a gene. The CDR3 extends over 14 amino acids. Looked up from germline, CDR1 is SGDLS and CDR2 is YYNGEE. The CDR3 region is CASSEGSGQYGYTF. The DNA of the CDR3 is TGTGCCAGCAGCGAGGGGTCGGGACAGTATGGCTACACCTTC.

This clonotype showed up just a few times. V is TRBV6-1 and J is TRBJ1-4; no clear D gene. Trimming took 5 bases from V and 4 from J, leaving 14 bases between them. The CDR3 length is 15 residues. Germline CDR1 reads MNHNS; CDR2 reads SASEGT. DNA for the CDR3: TGTGCCAGCAGTACCGCCGGGGAACTTAATGAAAAACTGTTTTTT. Its protein is CASSTAGELNEKLFF.

The chain employs TRBV7-9 and TRBJ2-5, with 10 positions matching TRBD2. The CDR3 contains 15 residues. The J segment lost 9 bases and the V segment lost 5 bases, leaving 12 bases of the junction unmatched. CDR1 and CDR2 from the germline V gene are SEHNR and FQNEAQ (reference sequence). The CDR3 bases are TGTGCCAGCAGCGCAGATTTGAGCGGGGGGGCTGCCCAGTACTTC. Its protein product is CASSADLSGGAAQYF.

This chain links TRBV20-1 with TRBJ1-1, with D hard to call. Trimming pared 5 bases from V and 6 bases from J, leaving 10 bases between. This CDR3 region has 11 residues. Germline CDR1 reads DFQATT; CDR2 reads SNEGSKA (reference sequence). As DNA, the CDR3 is TGCAGTGCTCGAGTCAATTCTGAAGCTTTCTTT. The encoded protein is CSARVNSEAFF.